A single sample is the source of the 17 T cell receptor beta chains below, sequenced in a study of T cell responses to AZD1222 COVID-19 vaccine. Using immunoSEQ multiplex PCR, the repertoire was profiled, and TCRdb retains in-frame clones only, with some absent. The sample gives 200,000 or so clones, over 70% of which show up once; approximately 2.5% is in the top ten. Source: peripheral blood, taken on day 0 of MenACWY control vaccination. These receptors all come from an adult in good health.

The chain carries TRBV14 and TRBJ1-2; D not resolved. The CDR3 covers 14 residues. Between the trimmed V and J ends, which lost 5 bases and 2 bases, there was a span of 12 bases. Germline V CDR1 and CDR2: SGHDN, FVKESK. CDR3 DNA: TGTGCCAGCAGCATCACGACCGGGAACTATGGCTACACCTTC. Its translation is CASSITTGNYGYTF. Together with reference TRBV14 and TRBJ1-2, the CDR3 gives the full variable domain: EAGVTQFPSHSVIEKGQTVTLRCDPISGHDNLYWYRRVMGKEIKFLLHFVKESKQDESGMPNNRFLAERTGGTYSTLKVQPAELEDSGVYFCASSITTGNYGYTFGSGTRLTVV.

The chain couples TRBV5-1 to TRBJ1-2; TRBD1 matches at 7 bases. CDR3 length: 12 residues. The V segment lost 4 bases and the J segment 8 bases; nucleotides outside the gene matches: 5. The germline V gene has CDR1 SGHRS and CDR2 YFSETQ. In DNA form, the CDR3 reads TGCGCCAGCAGCCCGGACAGGTACGGCTACACCTTC. It yields the protein CASSPDRYGYTF.

The chain employs TRBV16 and TRBJ2-1; D remains unclear. The V and J ends lost 4 bases and 3 bases respectively, with 10 bases between them. In germline, CDR1 is KGHSY, CDR2 FQNENV. The CDR3 is made up of 14 amino acids. The DNA of the CDR3 is TGTGCCAGCAGCCCCAACACCTTCTACAATGAGCAGTTCTTC. It specifies CASSPNTFYNEQFF.

The rearrangement links TRBV27 to TRBJ1-5; TRBD1 agrees at 8 bases. This CDR3 is built from 17 residues. J gave up 0 bases and V 6 bases, and 10 bases lay outside the gene matches. From germline, CDR1 is MNHEY and CDR2 SMNVEV (reference sequence). Here the CDR3 reads CASRVTGDSHSNQPQHF. CDR3 coding DNA: TGTGCCAGCAGGGTGACAGGGGACAGTCATAGCAATCAGCCCCAGCATTTT.

The chain is built from TRBV5-1 and TRBJ1-1; 8 nucleotides match TRBD1. This CDR3 is 16 amino acids long. The ends lost 0 bases at V and 0 bases at J; junction bases unmatched: 4. Germline V lookup: CDR1 SGHRS, CDR2 YFSETQ. The CDR3 DNA sequence: TGCGCCAGCAGCTTGGCCCCGGGACAGGTGAACACTGAAGCTTTCTTT. Translated, it gives CASSLAPGQVNTEAFF. Using reference TRBV5-1 and TRBJ1-1 for the parts outside the CDR3, the full variable domain is KAGVTQTPRYLIKTRGQQVTLSCSPISGHRSVSWYQQTPGQGLQFLFEYFSETQRNKGNFPGRFSGRQFSNSRSEMNVSTLELGDSALYLCASSLAPGQVNTEAFFGQGTRLTVV.

V and J are TRBV5-1 and TRBJ2-1; tentatively, D is TRBD2 (6 bases). This CDR3 is built from 15 residues. The V end was cut by 2 bases, the J end by 8 bases, with 17 bases between. Germline CDR1 reads SGHRS; CDR2 reads YFSETQ. The CDR3 sequence: CASSLDGLRGDEQFF. CDR3 coding DNA: TGCGCCAGCAGCTTAGACGGACTAAGAGGGGATGAGCAGTTCTTC.

The rearrangement joins TRBV18 to TRBJ2-2; D uncertain. V gave up 5 bases and J gave up 2 bases, with 6 bases separating them. From germline, CDR1 is KGHSH and CDR2 LQKENI. This CDR3 is built from 13 residues. This chain's CDR3 is CASSALNTGELFF. The CDR3 region has the DNA TGTGCCAGCTCAGCTTTAAACACCGGGGAGCTGTTTTTT.

The V and J genes are TRBV9 and TRBJ2-7, with 7 bases identical to TRBD1. The CDR3 length is 14 residues. Germline V CDR1 and CDR2: SGDLS, YYNGEE. V lost 2 bases and J lost 3; bases outside the gene matches: 5. CDR3 DNA sequence: TGTGCCAGCAGCGTGGGGCAGGGGGACTACGAGCAGTACTTC. It specifies CASSVGQGDYEQYF.

The genes are TRBV5-5 and TRBJ2-7; D unclear. The germline CDR1 and CDR2 sequences are SGHKS and YYEKEE (reference sequence). Trimming left V 4 bases short and J 1 base short, with 3 bases between. The CDR3 runs to 11 residues. In DNA form, the CDR3 reads TGTGCCAGCAGCGATTCCTACGAGCAGTACTTC. This codes for CASSDSYEQYF.

The rearrangement joins TRBV5-1 to TRBJ2-5, with D possibly TRBD1 on 6 matching bases. Trimming took off 4 bases at V and 5 bases at J, with 12 bases between the two ends. Looked up from germline, CDR1 is SGHRS and CDR2 is YFSETQ. This CDR3 has 13 residues. The CDR3 loop reads CASSTTGLETQYF. CDR3 coding DNA: TGCGCCAGCAGCACTACAGGGTTGGAGACCCAGTACTTC. Full variable domain (missing parts from reference TRBV5-1 and TRBJ2-5): KAGVTQTPRYLIKTRGQQVTLSCSPISGHRSVSWYQQTPGQGLQFLFEYFSETQRNKGNFPGRFSGRQFSNSRSEMNVSTLELGDSALYLCASSTTGLETQYFGPGTRLLVL.

The gene calls are TRBV5-1 and TRBJ2-7, with 8 bases aligning to TRBD1. CDR1 SGHRS and CDR2 YFSETQ come from the germline V gene. The CDR3 totals 17 residues. J gave up 3 bases and V 0 bases, and 11 bases lay outside the gene matches. CDR3 protein: CASSLGDAGQGLYEQYF. In DNA form, the CDR3 reads TGCGCCAGCAGCTTGGGGGATGCAGGACAGGGCCTCTACGAGCAGTACTTC.

The gene calls are TRBV19 and TRBJ1-3; maybe TRBD1 (5 bases). V was pared by 6 bases and J by 0 bases, with 15 bases between. The CDR3 covers 16 residues. CDR1 and CDR2 (germline): LNHDA, SQIVND (reference sequence). CDR3 protein: CASSPQAPLSGNTIYF. As DNA, the CDR3 is TGTGCCAGTAGCCCACAGGCTCCTCTCTCTGGAAACACCATATATTTT. The full variable domain, in which reference TRBV19 and TRBJ1-3 provide the parts outside the CDR3, is DGGITQSPKYLFRKEGQNVTLSCEQNLNHDAMYWYRQDPGQGLRLIYYSQIVNDFQKGDIAEGYSVSREKKESFPLTVTSAQKNPTAFYLCASSPQAPLSGNTIYFGEGSWLTVV.

The V and J genes are TRBV30 and TRBJ2-5; no reliable D call. Germline V gene sequence: CDR1 GTSNPN, CDR2 SVGIG (reference sequence). The CDR3 consists of 12 residues. Between the trimmed V and J ends, which lost 3 bases and 1 base, there was a span of 6 bases. The CDR3 DNA is TGTGCCTGGAGGACTGGCCAAGAGACCCAGTACTTC. Translated, it gives CAWRTGQETQYF.

This clone was found once. The rearrangement joins TRBV12-3 or TRBV12-4 to TRBJ1-2; D may be TRBD1 (6 bases). The CDR3 covers 13 residues. Trimming stripped 7 bases from V and 10 bases from J, with 19 bases between. Here the CDR3 reads CASTGQPDPLYTF. The CDR3, as DNA: TGTGCCAGCACCGGACAGCCCGATCCACTCTACACCTTC.

The V call is TRBV7-3, the J call TRBJ1-2; weak D call: TRBD1 (5 bases). The ends were cut back, 2 bases at V and 4 bases at J, with 8 bases in the middle. CDR1 and CDR2 (germline): SGHTA, FQGTGA. This CDR3 spans 13 amino acids. The CDR3 is CASSLQGSYGYTF. CDR3 bases: TGTGCCAGCAGCTTACAGGGAAGCTATGGCTACACCTTC.

This clone was observed a few times. The chain employs TRBV19 and TRBJ2-7; 10 bases are shared with TRBD2. This CDR3 is built from 16 residues. Germline loops: CDR1 LNHDA, CDR2 SQIVND (reference sequence). V was clipped by 6 bases and J by 2 bases; unmatched bases: 10. The CDR3 DNA sequence: TGTGCCAGTAGCACATACTCCGGGACTAGCGCCTACGAGCAGTACTTC. It encodes CASSTYSGTSAYEQYF. Looking up the rest from reference TRBV19 and TRBJ2-7 gives the full variable domain: DGGITQSPKYLFRKEGQNVTLSCEQNLNHDAMYWYRQDPGQGLRLIYYSQIVNDFQKGDIAEGYSVSREKKESFPLTVTSAQKNPTAFYLCASSTYSGTSAYEQYFGPGTRLTVT.

V usage is TRBV3-1 (or the pseudogene TRBV3-2) and J usage is TRBJ1-1; D gene ambiguous. V lost 1 base and J 11 bases, leaving 14 bases between the germline ends. The CDR3 is 13 residues long. CDR1 and CDR2 (germline): LGHDT, YNNKEL (reference sequence). This CDR3 reads CASSQGPKTRAFF. CDR3 DNA: TGTGCCAGCAGCCAAGGCCCCAAGACTCGGGCTTTCTTT.